This TCR beta chain emerged from a study of CD8 T cells in ankylosing spondylitis. Regarding this clonotype: Its specificity is unknown.

Whole-study findings and limits: Clones that were linked to disease were CD8+ and were relatively rare in peripheral blood. Apparently characteristic of ankylosing spondylitis blood was a TCR beta motif (about 8 highly homologous variants).

TCRdb re-called the 5' RACE reads with MiXCR, one entry per CDR3 protein. Of around 890,000 distinct CDR3 sequences in the sample, 10% to 15% were seen once. CDR3 size: 14 residues. Germline CDR1 and CDR2: DFQATT and SNEGSKA (reference sequence). V lost 0 bases to trimming and J lost 3 bases, with 9 bases between them. Sequencing was done on a sample of blood, either unsorted or a sorted T cell fraction (not recorded which). This clonotype originated in a male donor with ankylosing spondylitis. V and J are TRBV20-1 and TRBJ1-5, with no clear D. The CDR3 loop is CSARDSGFNQPQHF. CDR3 in DNA: TGCAGTGCTAGAGATTCCGGCTTCAATCAGCCCCAGCATTTT.